A single sample is the source of the 5 T cell receptor beta chains below, sequenced in a study of early T cells in non-severe SARS-CoV-2 infection listed by TCRdb under 2021. The method was 5' RACE. The data were produced on a NextSeq 500. TCRdb redid the processing of the public reads, applying fastp at Q25 and MiXCR, and retained in-frame beta chains. Rows with a matching CDR3 protein are joined into one entry that keeps the most common DNA and genes. This sample comprises approximately 62,000 distinct CDR3 sequences, around 12% of them detected only once. The ten biggest clones cover around 4.5% of the sample. The sequencing input was whole blood. These receptors were collected from an adult who was a healthcare worker with PCR-confirmed SARS-CoV-2 infection or an uninfected control (not recorded which).

This clonotype has a count of ten or more. The CDR3 nucleotides are TGCAGTGCTGTTACCATAAGCACAGATACGCAGTATTTT. Translating gives CSAVTISTDTQYF. The chain carries TRBV20-1 and TRBJ2-3; D is ambiguous. Trimming removed 5 bases at V and 0 bases at J, with 9 bases between. The germline gives CDR1 DFQATT, CDR2 SNEGSKA (reference sequence). The CDR3 is 13 residues long.

This clonotype was counted a few times. The rearrangement uses TRBV27 and TRBJ2-2; the D call may be TRBD1 or TRBD2 (6 bases each). CDR1 and CDR2 (germline): MNHEY, SMNVEV (reference sequence). The CDR3 sequence is 13 residues long. Between the trimmed V and J ends, which lost 4 bases and 7 bases, there was a span of 10 bases. The CDR3: CASSWGAGGELFF. DNA for the CDR3: TGTGCCAGCAGTTGGGGGGCTGGCGGGGAGCTGTTTTTT.

Many counts were recorded for this clonotype. CDR3 in amino acids: CSARDPSGQSYEQYF. In DNA, the CDR3 is TGCAGTGCTAGAGATCCCTCGGGACAAAGCTACGAGCAGTACTTC. The V and J genes are TRBV20-1 and TRBJ2-7; possibly TRBD1 for D (6 bases). This CDR3 region has 15 residues. Germline loops: CDR1 DFQATT, CDR2 SNEGSKA (reference sequence). Trimming pared 0 bases from V and 3 bases from J, leaving 15 bases between.

The rearrangement links TRBV6-1 to TRBJ2-5, with D tentatively TRBD1 or TRBD2 (5 bases each). CDR3 length: 15 residues. Germline loops: CDR1 MNHNS, CDR2 SASEGT. Trimming shortened V by 8 bases and J by 5 bases, and 21 bases separated the two germline ends. The CDR3 sequence: CASESSFEGMETQYF. The CDR3 region has the DNA TGTGCCAGCGAATCCTCTTTTGAGGGGATGGAGACCCAGTACTTC.

This clonotype occurred many times. J is TRBJ2-2 and V is TRBV30; D call uncertain. This CDR3 comprises 12 residues. Germline V gene data show CDR1 as GTSNPN and CDR2 as SVGIG (reference sequence). Deletions cut 2 bases from V and 4 bases from J, with 5 bases between. For the CDR3, the DNA is TGTGCCTGGAGTACGGTCACCGGGGAGCTGTTTTTT. The encoded protein is CAWSTVTGELFF.